The entry below gives a single T cell receptor beta chain sequence along with its context. The antigen is undetermined. The record originates from a study of cytomegalovirus exposure and HLA in healthy donors. The study, taken as a whole, reports: Reports credit the classifier with highly specific, highly sensitive diagnosis of cytomegalovirus status. Overall, 164 TCR beta chains were annotated as cytomegalovirus-associated.

Trimming removed 5 bases at V and 3 bases at J, with 16 bases between. This CDR3 is built from 16 residues. Looked up from germline, CDR1 is MDHEN and CDR2 is SYDVKM. Generated by immunoSEQ multiplex PCR, the TCRdb table keeps only in-frame clones and is missing some. The sample has under 130,000 clones, about 85% seen once. The chain combines TRBV28 with TRBJ1-4, with a possible D match to TRBD1 (5 bases). The sequence derives from a woman aged 18-30 years in good health and CMV-seropositive. Sequencing input: PBMCs. The chain's CDR3 is CASSPPGGLANEKLFF. The CDR3 coding sequence is TGTGCCAGCAGTCCCCCGGGGGGTTTAGCTAATGAAAAACTGTTTTTT. Full variable domain (remainder filled in from reference TRBV28 and TRBJ1-4): DVKVTQSSRYLVKRTGEKVFLECVQDMDHENMFWYRQDPGLGLRLIYFSYDVKMKEKGDIPEGYSVSREKKERFSLILESASTNQTSMYLCASSPPGGLANEKLFFGSGTQLSVL.